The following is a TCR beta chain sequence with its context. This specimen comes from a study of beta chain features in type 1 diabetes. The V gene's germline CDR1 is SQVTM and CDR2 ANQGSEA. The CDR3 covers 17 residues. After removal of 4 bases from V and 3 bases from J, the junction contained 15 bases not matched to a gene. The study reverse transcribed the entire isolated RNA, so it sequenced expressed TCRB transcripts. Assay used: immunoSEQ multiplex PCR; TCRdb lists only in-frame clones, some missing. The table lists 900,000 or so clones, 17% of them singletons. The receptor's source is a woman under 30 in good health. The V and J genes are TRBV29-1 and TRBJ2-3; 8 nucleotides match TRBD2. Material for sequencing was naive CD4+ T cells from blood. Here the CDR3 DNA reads TGCAGCGTTGGGCGAAGGGGGAGCGGGAGAGGGACAGATACGCAGTATTTT. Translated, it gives CSVGRRGSGRGTDTQYF.